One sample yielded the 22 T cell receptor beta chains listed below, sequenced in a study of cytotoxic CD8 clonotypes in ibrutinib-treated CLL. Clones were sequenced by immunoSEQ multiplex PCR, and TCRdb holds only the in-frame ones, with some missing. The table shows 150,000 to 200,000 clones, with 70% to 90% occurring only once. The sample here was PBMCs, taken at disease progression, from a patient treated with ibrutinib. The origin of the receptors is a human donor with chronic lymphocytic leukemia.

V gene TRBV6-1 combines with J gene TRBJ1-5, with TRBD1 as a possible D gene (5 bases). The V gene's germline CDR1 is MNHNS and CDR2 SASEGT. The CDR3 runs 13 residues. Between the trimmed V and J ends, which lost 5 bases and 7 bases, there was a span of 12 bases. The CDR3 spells CASSLTVAQPQHF. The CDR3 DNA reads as TGTGCCAGCAGTTTGACAGTAGCCCAGCCCCAGCATTTT.

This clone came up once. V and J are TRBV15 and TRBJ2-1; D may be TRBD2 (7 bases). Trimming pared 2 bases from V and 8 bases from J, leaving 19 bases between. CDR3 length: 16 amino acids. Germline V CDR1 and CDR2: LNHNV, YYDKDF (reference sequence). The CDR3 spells CATSRRLAGEGDEQFF. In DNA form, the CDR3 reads TGTGCCACCAGCAGAAGGCTGGCAGGGGAGGGCGATGAGCAGTTCTTC.

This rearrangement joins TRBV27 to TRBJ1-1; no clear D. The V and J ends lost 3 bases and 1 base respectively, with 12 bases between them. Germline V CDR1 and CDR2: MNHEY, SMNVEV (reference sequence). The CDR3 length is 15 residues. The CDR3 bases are TGTGCCAGCAGTTTCGTGGGCAGCACGAACACTGAAGCTTTCTTT. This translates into CASSFVGSTNTEAFF.

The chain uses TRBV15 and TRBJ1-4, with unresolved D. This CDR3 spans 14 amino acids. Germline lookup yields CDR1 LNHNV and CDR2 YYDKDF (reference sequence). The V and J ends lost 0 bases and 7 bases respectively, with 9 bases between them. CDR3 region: CATSRDLGSEKLFF. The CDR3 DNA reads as TGTGCCACCAGCAGAGATCTTGGGAGTGAAAAACTGTTTTTT. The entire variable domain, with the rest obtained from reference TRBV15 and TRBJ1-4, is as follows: DAMVIQNPRYQVTQFGKPVTLSCSQTLNHNVMYWYQQKSSQAPKLLFHYYDKDFNNEADTPDNFQSRRPNTSFCFLDIRSPGLGDTAMYLCATSRDLGSEKLFFGSGTQLSVL.

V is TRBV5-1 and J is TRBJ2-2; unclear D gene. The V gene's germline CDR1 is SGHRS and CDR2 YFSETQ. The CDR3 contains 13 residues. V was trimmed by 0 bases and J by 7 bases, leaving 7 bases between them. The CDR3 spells CASSLAGYGELFF. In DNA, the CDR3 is TGCGCCAGCAGCTTGGCAGGCTACGGGGAGCTGTTTTTT. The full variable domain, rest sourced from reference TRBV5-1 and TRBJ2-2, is KAGVTQTPRYLIKTRGQQVTLSCSPISGHRSVSWYQQTPGQGLQFLFEYFSETQRNKGNFPGRFSGRQFSNSRSEMNVSTLELGDSALYLCASSLAGYGELFFGEGSRLTVL.

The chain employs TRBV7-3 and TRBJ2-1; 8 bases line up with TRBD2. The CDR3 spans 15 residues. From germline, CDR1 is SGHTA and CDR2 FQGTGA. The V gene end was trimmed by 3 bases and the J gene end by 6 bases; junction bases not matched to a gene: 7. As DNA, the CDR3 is TGTGCCAGCAGCTTGGTGTTAGCGGGAATCAATGAGCAGTTCTTC. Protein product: CASSLVLAGINEQFF.

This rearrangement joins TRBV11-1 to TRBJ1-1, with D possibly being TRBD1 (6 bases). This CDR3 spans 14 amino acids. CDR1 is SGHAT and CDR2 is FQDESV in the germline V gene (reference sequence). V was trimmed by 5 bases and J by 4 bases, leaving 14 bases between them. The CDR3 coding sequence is TGTGCCAGCAGCCGGAGAAGGGGGACCACTGAAGCTTTCTTT. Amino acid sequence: CASSRRRGTTEAFF. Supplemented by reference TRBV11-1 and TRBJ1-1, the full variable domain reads EAEVAQSPRYKITEKSQAVAFWCDPISGHATLYWYRQILGQGPELLVQFQDESVVDDSQLPKDRFSAERLKGVDSTLKIQPAELGDSAMYLCASSRRRGTTEAFFGQGTRLTVV.

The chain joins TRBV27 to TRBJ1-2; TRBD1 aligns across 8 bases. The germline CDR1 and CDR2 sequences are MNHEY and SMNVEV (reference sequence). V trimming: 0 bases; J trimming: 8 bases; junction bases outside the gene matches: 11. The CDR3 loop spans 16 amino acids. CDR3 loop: CASSLSWAGGSYGYTF. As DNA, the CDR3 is TGTGCCAGCAGTTTATCTTGGGCAGGGGGCTCTTACGGCTACACCTTC.

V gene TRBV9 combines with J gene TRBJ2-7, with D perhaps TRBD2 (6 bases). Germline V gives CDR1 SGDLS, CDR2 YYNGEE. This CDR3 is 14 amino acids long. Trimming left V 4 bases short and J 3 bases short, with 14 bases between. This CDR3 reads CASSPRRGGYEQYF. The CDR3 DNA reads TGTGCCAGCAGCCCTCGTCGGGGAGGCTACGAGCAGTACTTC.

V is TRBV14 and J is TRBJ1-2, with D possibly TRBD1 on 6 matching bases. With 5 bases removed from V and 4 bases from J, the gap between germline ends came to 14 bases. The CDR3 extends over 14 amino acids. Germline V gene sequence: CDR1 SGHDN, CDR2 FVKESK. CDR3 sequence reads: CASSAGGLIYGYTF. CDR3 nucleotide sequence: TGTGCCAGCAGCGCGGGGGGGCTGATCTATGGCTACACCTTC.

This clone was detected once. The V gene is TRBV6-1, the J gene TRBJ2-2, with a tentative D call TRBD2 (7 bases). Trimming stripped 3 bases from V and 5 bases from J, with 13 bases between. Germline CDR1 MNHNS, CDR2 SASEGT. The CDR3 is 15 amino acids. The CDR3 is CASSDWGRGTGELFF. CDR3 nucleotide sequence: TGTGCCAGCAGTGATTGGGGGAGGGGGACCGGGGAGCTGTTTTTT.

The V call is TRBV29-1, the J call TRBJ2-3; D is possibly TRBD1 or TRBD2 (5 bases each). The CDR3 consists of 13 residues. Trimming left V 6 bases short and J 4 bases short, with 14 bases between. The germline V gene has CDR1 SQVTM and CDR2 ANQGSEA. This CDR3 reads CSVGPLGADTQYF. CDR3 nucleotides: TGCAGCGTGGGCCCATTGGGGGCAGATACGCAGTATTTT.

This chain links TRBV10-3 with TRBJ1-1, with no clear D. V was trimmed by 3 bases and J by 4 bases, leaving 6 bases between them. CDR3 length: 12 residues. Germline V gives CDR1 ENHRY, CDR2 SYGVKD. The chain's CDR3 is CAISDGTTEAFF. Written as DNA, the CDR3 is TGTGCCATCAGTGACGGAACCACTGAAGCTTTCTTT.

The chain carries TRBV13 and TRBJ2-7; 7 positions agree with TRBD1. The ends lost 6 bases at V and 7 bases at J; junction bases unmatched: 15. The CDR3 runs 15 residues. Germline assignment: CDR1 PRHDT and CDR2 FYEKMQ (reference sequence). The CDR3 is CASRETGTAIPEQYF. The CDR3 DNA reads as TGTGCCAGCAGAGAAACCGGGACAGCGATACCTGAGCAGTACTTC.

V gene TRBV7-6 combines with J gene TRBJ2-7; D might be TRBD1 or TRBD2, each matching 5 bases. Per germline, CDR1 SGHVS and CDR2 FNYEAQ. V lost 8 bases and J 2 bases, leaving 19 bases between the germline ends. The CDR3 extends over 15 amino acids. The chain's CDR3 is CASALGTTATYEQYF. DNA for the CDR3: TGTGCCAGCGCCCTGGGGACGACGGCGACCTACGAGCAGTACTTC.

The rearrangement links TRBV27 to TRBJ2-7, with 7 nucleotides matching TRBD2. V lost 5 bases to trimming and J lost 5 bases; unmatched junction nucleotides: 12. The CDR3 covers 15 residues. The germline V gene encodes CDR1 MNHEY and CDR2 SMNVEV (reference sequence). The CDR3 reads CASSRVAGQSDEQYF. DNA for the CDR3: TGTGCCAGCAGTAGAGTAGCGGGTCAATCGGACGAGCAGTACTTC.

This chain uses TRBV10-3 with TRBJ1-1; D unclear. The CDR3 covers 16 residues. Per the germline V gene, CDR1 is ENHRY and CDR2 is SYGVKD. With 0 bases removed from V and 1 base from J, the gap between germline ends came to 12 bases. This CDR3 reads CAISESIWNRNTEAFF. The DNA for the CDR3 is TGTGCCATCAGTGAGTCGATTTGGAACAGGAACACTGAAGCTTTCTTT.

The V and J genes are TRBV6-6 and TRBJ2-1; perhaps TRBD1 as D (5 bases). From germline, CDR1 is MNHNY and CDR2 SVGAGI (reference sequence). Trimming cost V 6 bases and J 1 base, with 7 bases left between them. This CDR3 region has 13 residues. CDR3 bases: TGTGCCAGCAGGCAGGGTTCCTACAATGAGCAGTTCTTC. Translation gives CASRQGSYNEQFF.

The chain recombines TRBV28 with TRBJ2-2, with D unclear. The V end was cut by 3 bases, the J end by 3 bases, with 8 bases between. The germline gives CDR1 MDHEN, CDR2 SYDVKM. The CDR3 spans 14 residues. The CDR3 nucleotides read TGTGCCAGCAGTTTTAGCCGGGACACCGGGGAGCTGTTTTTT. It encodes CASSFSRDTGELFF.

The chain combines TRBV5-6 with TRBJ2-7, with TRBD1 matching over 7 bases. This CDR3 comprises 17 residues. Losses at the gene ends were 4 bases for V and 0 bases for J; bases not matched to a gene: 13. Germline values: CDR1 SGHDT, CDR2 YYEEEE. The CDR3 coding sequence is TGTGCCAGCAGCAAGACGGGTTACGGGACAGTCTCCTACGAGCAGTACTTC. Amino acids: CASSKTGYGTVSYEQYF.

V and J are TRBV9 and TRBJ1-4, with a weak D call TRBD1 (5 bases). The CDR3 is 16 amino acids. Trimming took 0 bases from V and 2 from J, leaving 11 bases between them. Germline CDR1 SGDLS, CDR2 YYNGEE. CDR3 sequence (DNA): TGTGCCAGCAGCGTAGCTAGCGGGACGACTAATGAAAAACTGTTTTTT. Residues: CASSVASGTTNEKLFF.

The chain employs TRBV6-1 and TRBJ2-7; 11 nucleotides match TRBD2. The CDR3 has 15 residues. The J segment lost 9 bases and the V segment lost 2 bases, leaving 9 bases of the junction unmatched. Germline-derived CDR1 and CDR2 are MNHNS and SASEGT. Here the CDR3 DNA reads TGTGCCAGCAGTGAATCGCTAGCGGGAGGTTCGGCGCAGTACTTC. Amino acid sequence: CASSESLAGGSAQYF.